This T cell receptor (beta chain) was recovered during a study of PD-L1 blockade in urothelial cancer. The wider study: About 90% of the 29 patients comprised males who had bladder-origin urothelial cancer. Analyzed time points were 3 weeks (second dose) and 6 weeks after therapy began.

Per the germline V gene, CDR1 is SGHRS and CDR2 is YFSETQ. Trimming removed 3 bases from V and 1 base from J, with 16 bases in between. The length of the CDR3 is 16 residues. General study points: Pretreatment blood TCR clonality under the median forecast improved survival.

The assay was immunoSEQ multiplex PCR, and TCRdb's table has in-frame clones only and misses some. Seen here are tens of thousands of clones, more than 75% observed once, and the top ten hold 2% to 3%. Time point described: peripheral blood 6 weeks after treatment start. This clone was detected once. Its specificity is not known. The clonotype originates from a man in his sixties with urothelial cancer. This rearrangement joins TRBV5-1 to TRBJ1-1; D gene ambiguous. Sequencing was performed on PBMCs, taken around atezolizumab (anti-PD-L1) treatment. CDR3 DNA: TGCGCCAGCAGCTCCCTACTCTGGGCAGAGAACACTGAAGCTTTCTTT. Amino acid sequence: CASSSLLWAENTEAFF.